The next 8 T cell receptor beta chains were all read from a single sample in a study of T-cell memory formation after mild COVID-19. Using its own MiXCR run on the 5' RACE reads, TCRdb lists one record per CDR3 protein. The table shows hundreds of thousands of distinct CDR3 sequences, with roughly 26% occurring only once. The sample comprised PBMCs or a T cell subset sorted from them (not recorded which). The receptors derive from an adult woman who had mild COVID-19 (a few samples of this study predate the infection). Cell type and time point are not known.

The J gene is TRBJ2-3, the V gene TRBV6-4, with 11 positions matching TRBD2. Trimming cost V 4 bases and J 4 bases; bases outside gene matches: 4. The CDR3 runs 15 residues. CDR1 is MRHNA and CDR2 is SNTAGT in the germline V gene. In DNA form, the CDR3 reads TGTGCCAGCAGTGTGTCTAGCGGGGGGTCAGATACGCAGTATTTT. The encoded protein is CASSVSSGGSDTQYF.

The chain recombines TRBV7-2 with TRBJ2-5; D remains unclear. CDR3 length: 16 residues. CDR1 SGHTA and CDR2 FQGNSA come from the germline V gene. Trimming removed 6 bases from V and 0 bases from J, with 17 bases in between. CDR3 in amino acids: CASRFGYSPYQETQYF. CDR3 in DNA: TGTGCCAGCAGGTTTGGATACTCCCCGTACCAAGAGACCCAGTACTTC. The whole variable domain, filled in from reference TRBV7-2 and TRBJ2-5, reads GAGVSQSPSNKVTEKGKDVELRCDPISGHTALYWYRQSLGQGLEFLIYFQGNSAPDKSGLPSDRFSAERTGGSVSTLTIQRTQQEDSAVYLCASRFGYSPYQETQYFGPGTRLLVL.

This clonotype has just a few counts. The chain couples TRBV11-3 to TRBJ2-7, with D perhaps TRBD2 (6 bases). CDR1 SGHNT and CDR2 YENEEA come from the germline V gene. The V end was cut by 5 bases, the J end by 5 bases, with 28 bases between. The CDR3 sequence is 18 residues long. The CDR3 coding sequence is TGTGCCAGCAGCCCCCCCCCCAGTGAGCGGGTGATGCTGGACGAGCAGTACTTC. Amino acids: CASSPPPSERVMLDEQYF. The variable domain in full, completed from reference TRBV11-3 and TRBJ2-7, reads EAGVVQSPRYKIIEKKQPVAFWCNPISGHNTLYWYLQNLGQGPELLIRYENEEAVDDSQLPKDRFSAERLKGVDSTLKIQPAELGDSAVYLCASSPPPSERVMLDEQYFGPGTRLTVT.

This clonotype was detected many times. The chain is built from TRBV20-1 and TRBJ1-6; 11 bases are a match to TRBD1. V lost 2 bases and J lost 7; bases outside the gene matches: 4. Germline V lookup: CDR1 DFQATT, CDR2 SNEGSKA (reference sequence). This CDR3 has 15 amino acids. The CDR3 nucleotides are TGCAGTGCTAGATCCGGGACAGGGGGGAATTCACCCCTCCACTTT. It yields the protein CSARSGTGGNSPLHF.

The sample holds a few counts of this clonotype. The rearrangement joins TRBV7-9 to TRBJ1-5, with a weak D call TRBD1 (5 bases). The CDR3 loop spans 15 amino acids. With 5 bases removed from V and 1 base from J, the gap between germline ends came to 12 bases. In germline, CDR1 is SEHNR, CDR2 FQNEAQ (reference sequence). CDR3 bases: TGTGCCAGCAGCCTGCCAGGGCCAAGCAATCAGCCCCAGCATTTT. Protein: CASSLPGPSNQPQHF.

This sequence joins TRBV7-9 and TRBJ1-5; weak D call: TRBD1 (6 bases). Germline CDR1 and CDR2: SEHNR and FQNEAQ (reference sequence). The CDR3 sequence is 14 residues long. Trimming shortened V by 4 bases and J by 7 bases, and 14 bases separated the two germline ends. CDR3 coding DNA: TGTGCCAGCAGCTCCCAGGGGTGGGAACAGCCCCAGCATTTT. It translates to CASSSQGWEQPQHF.

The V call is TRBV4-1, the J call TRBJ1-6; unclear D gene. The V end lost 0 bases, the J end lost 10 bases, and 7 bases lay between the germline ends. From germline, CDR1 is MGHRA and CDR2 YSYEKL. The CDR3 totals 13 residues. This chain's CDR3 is CASSQDVGSPLHF. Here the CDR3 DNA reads TGCGCCAGCAGCCAAGATGTCGGGTCACCCCTCCACTTT.

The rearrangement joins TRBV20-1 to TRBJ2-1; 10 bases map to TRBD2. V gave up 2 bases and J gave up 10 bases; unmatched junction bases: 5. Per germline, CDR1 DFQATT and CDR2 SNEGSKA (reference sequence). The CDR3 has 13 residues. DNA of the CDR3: TGCAGTGCTAGACTAGCGGGGGTCTGGGAGCAGTTCTTC. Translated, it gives CSARLAGVWEQFF.